The sequence of this TCR beta chain was determined in a study of OX40 agonist ivuxolimab in advanced cancers. This CDR3 spans 12 amino acids. V shed 4 bases, J shed 12 bases, and the junction held 7 bases outside the gene matches. The germline gives CDR1 GTSNPN, CDR2 SVGIG (reference sequence). Clones were sequenced by immunoSEQ multiplex PCR, and TCRdb holds only the in-frame ones, with some missing. The data contain 70,000 to 80,000 clones, 92% of them singletons. The origin of this receptor is an adult with an advanced solid tumor such as melanoma, head and neck, liver or kidney cancer. The V and J genes are TRBV30 and TRBJ2-2, with 8 bases matching TRBD1. Material: CD4+ or CD8+ T cells sorted from blood, obtained in a trial of the OX40 agonist ivuxolimab. CDR3 DNA: TGTGCCTGGAACCAGGGGGCGCGGAAGCTGTTTTTT. Translating it yields CAWNQGARKLFF.